This T cell receptor (beta chain) appears in the sequencing data of a study of T cell changes during pregnancy in multiple sclerosis. Profiled with immunoSEQ multiplex PCR; TCRdb holds only in-frame clones, not every one. The sample consists of about 69,000 clones, roughly 92% of them appearing once. This CDR3 is built from 16 residues. V lost 6 bases and J lost 0; bases outside the gene matches: 6. Germline V gene sequence: CDR1 PRHDT, CDR2 FYEKMQ (reference sequence). The chain joins TRBV13 to TRBJ2-1; 9 positions agree with TRBD2. This clonotype was obtained from a female donor in good health, enrolled as a control in a pregnancy study. Material: peripheral blood, obtained in the third trimester of pregnancy. As DNA, the CDR3 is TGTGCCAGCAGAACTGATAGCGGGGGCTCCTACAATGAGCAGTTCTTC. Protein sequence: CASRTDSGGSYNEQFF.